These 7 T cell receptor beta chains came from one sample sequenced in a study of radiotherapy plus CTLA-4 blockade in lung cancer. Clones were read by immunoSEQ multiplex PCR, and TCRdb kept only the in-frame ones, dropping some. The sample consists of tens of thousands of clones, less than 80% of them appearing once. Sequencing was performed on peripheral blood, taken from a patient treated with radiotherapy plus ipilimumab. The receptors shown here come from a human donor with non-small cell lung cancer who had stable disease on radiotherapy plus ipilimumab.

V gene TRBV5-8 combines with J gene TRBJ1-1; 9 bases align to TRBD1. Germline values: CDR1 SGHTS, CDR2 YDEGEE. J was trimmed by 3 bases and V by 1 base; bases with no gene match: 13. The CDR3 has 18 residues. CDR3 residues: CASSLRGDRVLEDTEAFF. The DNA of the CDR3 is TGTGCCAGCAGCTTGAGGGGGGACAGGGTTTTGGAGGACACTGAAGCTTTCTTT.

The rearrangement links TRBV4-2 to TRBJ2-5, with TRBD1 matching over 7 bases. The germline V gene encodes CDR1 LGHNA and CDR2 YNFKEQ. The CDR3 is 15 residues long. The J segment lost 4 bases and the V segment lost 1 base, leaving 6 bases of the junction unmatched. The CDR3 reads CASSQGPGGIETQYF. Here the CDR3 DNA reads TGTGCCAGCAGCCAAGGGCCAGGGGGAATAGAGACCCAGTACTTC.

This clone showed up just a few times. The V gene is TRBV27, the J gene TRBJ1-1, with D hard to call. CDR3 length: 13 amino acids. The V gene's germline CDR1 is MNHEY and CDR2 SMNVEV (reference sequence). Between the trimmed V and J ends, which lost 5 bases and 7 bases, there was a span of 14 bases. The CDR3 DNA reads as TGTGCCAGCAGTAGCCGTAGTGCCCTTGAAGCTTTCTTT. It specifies CASSSRSALEAFF.

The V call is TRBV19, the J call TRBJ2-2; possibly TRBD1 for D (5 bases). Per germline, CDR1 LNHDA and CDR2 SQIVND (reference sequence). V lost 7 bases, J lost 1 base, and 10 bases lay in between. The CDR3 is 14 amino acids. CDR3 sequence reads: CASIGRENTGELFF. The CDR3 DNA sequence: TGTGCCAGTATTGGCAGGGAGAACACCGGGGAGCTGTTTTTT.

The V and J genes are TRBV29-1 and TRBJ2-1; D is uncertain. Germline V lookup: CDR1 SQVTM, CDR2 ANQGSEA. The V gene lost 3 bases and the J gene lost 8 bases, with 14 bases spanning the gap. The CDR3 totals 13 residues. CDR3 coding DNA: TGCAGCGTTGAGGTGGGCTATAAGGATGAGCAGTTCTTC. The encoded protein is CSVEVGYKDEQFF.

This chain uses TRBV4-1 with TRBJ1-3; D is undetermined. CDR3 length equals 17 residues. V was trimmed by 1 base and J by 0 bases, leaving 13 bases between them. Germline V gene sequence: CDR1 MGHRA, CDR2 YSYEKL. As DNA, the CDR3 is TGCGCCAGCAGCCAAGTAGCAGGTCCGGCCTCTGGAAACACCATATATTTT. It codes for CASSQVAGPASGNTIYF.

The CDR3 sequence is CASSLAPGQSEKLFF. For the CDR3, the DNA is TGTGCCAGCAGCTTAGCGCCGGGACAGTCTGAAAAACTGTTTTTT. This chain connects TRBV7-8 to TRBJ1-4, with 7 bases aligning to TRBD1. V shed 0 bases and J 7 bases; nucleotides not matched to a gene: 5. The CDR3 is 15 residues long. The germline V gene has CDR1 SGHVS and CDR2 FQNEAQ.